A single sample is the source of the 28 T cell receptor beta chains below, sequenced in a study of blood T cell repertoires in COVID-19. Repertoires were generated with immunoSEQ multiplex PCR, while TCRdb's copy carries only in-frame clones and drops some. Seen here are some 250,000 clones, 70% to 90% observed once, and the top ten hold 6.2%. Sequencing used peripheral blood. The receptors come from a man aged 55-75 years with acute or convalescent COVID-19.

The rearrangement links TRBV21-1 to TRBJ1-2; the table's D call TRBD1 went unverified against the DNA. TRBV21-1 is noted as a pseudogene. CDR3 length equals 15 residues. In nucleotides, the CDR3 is TGTGCCAGCAGCCAAGGACAGGGAGCTAACTATGGCTACACCTTC. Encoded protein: CASSQGQGANYGYTF.

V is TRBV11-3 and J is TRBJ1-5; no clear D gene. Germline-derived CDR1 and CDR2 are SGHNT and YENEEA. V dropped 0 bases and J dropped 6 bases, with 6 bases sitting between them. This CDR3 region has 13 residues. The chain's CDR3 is CASSLDLTQPQHF. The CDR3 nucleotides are TGTGCCAGCAGCTTAGATCTAACTCAGCCCCAGCATTTT.

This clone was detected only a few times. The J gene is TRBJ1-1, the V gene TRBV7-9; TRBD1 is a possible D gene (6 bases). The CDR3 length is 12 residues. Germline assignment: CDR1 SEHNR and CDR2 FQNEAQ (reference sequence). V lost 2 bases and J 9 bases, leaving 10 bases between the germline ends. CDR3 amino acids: CASSLQGSQAFF. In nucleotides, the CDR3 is TGTGCCAGCAGCTTACAGGGGTCTCAAGCTTTCTTT.

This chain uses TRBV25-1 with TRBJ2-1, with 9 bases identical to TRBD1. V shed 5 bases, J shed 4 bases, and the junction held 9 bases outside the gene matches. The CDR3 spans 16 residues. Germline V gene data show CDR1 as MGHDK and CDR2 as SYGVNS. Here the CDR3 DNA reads TGTGCCAGCAGTCTACCCGACAGGGGGAGATACAATGAGCAGTTCTTC. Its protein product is CASSLPDRGRYNEQFF.

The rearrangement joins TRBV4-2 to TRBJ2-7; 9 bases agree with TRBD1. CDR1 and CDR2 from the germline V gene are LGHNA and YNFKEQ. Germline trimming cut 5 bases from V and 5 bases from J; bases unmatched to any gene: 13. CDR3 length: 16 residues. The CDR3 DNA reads TGTGCCAGCAGCTATCTTGGACAGGGGAATGTTGACGAGCAGTACTTC. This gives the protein CASSYLGQGNVDEQYF.

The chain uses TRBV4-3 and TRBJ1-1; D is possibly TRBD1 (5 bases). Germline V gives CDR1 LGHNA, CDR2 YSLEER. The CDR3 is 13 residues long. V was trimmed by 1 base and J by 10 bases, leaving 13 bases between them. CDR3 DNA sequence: TGCGCCAGCAGCCAAGTTACGGGGCGGGGAGCTTTCTTT. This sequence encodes CASSQVTGRGAFF.

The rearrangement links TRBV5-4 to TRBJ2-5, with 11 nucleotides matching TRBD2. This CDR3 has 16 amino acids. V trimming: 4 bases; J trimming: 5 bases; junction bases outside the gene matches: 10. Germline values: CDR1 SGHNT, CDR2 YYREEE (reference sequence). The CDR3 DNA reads TGTGCCAGCAGCCTAACTAGCGGGAGTTTGCAGGAGACCCAGTACTTC. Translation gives CASSLTSGSLQETQYF.

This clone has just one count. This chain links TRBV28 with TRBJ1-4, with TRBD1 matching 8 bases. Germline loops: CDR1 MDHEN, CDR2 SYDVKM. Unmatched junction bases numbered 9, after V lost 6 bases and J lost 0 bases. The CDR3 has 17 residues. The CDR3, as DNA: TGTGCCAGCAGCACGGACAGGGAACTCGCAACTAATGAAAAACTGTTTTTT. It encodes CASSTDRELATNEKLFF. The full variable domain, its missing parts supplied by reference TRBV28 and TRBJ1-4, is DVKVTQSSRYLVKRTGEKVFLECVQDMDHENMFWYRQDPGLGLRLIYFSYDVKMKEKGDIPEGYSVSREKKERFSLILESASTNQTSMYLCASSTDRELATNEKLFFGSGTQLSVL.

For the CDR3, the DNA is TGTGCCAGCAGCCTAGGGACATTCGACGCCGGGGAGCTGTTTTTT. This translates into CASSLGTFDAGELFF. The gene calls are TRBV9 and TRBJ2-2, with D maybe TRBD1 (6 bases). This CDR3 spans 15 amino acids. V gave up 4 bases and J gave up 6 bases, with 16 bases separating them. CDR1 is SGDLS and CDR2 is YYNGEE in the germline V gene. Variable domain in full (rest from reference TRBV9 and TRBJ2-2): DSGVTQTPKHLITATGQRVTLRCSPRSGDLSVYWYQQSLDQGLQFLIQYYNGEERAKGNILERFSAQQFPDLHSELNLSSLELGDSALYFCASSLGTFDAGELFFGEGSRLTVL.

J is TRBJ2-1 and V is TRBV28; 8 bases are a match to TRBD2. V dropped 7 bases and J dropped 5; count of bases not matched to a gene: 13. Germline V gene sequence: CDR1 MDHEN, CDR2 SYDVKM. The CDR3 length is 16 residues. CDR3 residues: CASTRPGGSIDNEQFF. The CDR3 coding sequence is TGTGCCAGCACCAGACCGGGAGGGAGTATCGACAATGAGCAGTTCTTC.

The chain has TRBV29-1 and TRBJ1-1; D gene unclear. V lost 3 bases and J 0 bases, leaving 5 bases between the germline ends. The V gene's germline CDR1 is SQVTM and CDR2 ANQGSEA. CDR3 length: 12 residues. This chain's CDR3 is CSVEGLNTEAFF. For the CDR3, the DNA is TGCAGCGTTGAGGGCTTGAACACTGAAGCTTTCTTT.

CDR3 DNA: TGTGCCAGCAGTGAATCTGGCCTAGCCAAAAACATTCAGTACTTC. Protein: CASSESGLAKNIQYF. The chain couples TRBV25-1 to TRBJ2-4; D unresolved. Looked up from germline, CDR1 is MGHDK and CDR2 is SYGVNS. The V end was cut by 1 base, the J end by 0 bases, with 7 bases between. CDR3 length equals 15 residues. Looking up the rest from reference TRBV25-1 and TRBJ2-4 gives the full variable domain: EADIYQTPRYLVIGTGKKITLECSQTMGHDKMYWYQQDPGMELHLIHYSYGVNSTEKGDLSSESTVSRIRTEHFPLTLESARPSHTSQYLCASSESGLAKNIQYFGAGTRLSVL.

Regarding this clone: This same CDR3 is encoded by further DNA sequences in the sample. The CDR3 sequence: CASSQDRGSEKLFF. CDR3 nucleotide sequence: TGTGCCAGCAGCCAGGACAGGGGTTCCGAAAAACTGTTTTTT. The chain uses TRBV7-2 and TRBJ1-4, with 9 bases aligning to TRBD1. CDR3 length: 14 residues. CDR1 is SGHTA, CDR2 FQGNSA, per germline. J lost 8 bases, V lost 5 bases, and 6 bases had no gene match. The full variable domain, with the rest looked up from reference TRBV7-2 and TRBJ1-4, is GAGVSQSPSNKVTEKGKDVELRCDPISGHTALYWYRQSLGQGLEFLIYFQGNSAPDKSGLPSDRFSAERTGGSVSTLTIQRTQQEDSAVYLCASSQDRGSEKLFFGSGTQLSVL.

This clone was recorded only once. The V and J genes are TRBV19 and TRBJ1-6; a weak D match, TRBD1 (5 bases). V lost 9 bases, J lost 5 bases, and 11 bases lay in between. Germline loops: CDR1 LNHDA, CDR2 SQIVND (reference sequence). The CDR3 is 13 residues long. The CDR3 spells CASLDRDNSPLHF. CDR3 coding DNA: TGTGCCAGCCTCGACAGAGATAATTCACCCCTCCACTTT.

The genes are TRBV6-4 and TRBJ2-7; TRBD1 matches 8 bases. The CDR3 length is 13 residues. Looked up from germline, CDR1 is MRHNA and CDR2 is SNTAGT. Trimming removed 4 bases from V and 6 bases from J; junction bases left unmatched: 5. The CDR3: CASSGTGIGEQYF. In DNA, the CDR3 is TGTGCCAGCAGTGGGACAGGGATTGGCGAGCAGTACTTC.

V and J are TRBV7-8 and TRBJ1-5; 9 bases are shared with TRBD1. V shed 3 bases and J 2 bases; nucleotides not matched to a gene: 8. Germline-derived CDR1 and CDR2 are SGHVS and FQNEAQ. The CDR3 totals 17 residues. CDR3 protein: CASSFQDRGEGNQPQHF. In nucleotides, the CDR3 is TGTGCCAGCAGCTTCCAGGACAGGGGAGAAGGCAATCAGCCCCAGCATTTT.

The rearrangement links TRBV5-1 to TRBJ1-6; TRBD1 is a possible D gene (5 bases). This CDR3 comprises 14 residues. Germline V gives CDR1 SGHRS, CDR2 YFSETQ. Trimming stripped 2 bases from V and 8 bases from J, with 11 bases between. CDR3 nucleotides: TGCGCCAGCAGCTTAGGCCAAGGGGATTCACCCCTCCACTTT. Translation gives CASSLGQGDSPLHF. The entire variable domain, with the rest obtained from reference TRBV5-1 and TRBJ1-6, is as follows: KAGVTQTPRYLIKTRGQQVTLSCSPISGHRSVSWYQQTPGQGLQFLFEYFSETQRNKGNFPGRFSGRQFSNSRSEMNVSTLELGDSALYLCASSLGQGDSPLHFGNGTRLTVT.

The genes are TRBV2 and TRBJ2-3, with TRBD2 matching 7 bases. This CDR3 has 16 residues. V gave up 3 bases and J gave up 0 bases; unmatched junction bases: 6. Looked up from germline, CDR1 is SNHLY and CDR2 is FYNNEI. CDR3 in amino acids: CASSDAGRVSTDTQYF. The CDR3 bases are TGTGCCAGCAGTGATGCGGGGAGGGTTAGCACAGATACGCAGTATTTT.

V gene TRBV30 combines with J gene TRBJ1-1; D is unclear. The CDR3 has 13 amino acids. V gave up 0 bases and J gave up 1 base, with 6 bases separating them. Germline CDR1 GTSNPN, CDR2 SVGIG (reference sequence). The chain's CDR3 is CAWSVHENTEAFF. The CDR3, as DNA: TGTGCCTGGAGTGTACATGAGAACACTGAAGCTTTCTTT.

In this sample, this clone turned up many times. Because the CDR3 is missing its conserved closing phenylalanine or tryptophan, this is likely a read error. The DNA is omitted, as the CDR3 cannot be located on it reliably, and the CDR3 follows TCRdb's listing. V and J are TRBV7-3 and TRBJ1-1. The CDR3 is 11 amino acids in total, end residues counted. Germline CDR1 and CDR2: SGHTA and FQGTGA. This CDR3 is CASRRKEGLRV.

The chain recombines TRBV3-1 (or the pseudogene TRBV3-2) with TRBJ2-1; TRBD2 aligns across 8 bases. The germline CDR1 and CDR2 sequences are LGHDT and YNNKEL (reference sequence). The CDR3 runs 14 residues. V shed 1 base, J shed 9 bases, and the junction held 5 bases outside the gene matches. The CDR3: CASSQALAGSEQFF. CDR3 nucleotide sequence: TGTGCCAGCAGCCAAGCCCTAGCGGGCAGTGAGCAGTTCTTC.

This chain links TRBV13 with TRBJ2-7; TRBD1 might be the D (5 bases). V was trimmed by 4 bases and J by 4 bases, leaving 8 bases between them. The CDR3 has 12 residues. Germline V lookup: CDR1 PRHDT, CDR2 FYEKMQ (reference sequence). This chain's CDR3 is CASSSRTYEQYF. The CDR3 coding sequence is TGTGCCAGCAGCTCCCGGACATACGAGCAGTACTTC.

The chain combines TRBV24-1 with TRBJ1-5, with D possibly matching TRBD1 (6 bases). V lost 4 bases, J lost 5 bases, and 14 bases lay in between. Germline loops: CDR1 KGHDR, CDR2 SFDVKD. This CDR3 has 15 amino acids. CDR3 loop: CATSDPGVIDQPQHF. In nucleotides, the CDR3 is TGTGCCACCAGTGACCCAGGGGTGATTGATCAGCCCCAGCATTTT.

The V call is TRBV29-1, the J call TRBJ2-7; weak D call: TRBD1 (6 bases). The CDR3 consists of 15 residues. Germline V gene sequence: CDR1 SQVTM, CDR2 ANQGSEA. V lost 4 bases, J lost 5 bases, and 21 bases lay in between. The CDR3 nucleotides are TGCAGCGTTGGTAGGCAGGGGCAGGGTGGGAACGAGCAGTACTTC. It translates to CSVGRQGQGGNEQYF.

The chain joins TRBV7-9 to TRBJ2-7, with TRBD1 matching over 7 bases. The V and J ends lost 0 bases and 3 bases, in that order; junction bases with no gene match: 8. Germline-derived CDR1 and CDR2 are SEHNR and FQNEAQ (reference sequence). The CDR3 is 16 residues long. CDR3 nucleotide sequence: TGTGCCAGCAGCTTAGCGCAGGGACAGAGTATCTACGAGCAGTACTTC. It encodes CASSLAQGQSIYEQYF.

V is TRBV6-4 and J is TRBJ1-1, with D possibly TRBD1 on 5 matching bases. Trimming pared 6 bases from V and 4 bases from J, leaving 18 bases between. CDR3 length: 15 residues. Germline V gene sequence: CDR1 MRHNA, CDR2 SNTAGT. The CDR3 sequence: CASRILPLQGTEAFF. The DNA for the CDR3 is TGTGCCAGCAGGATCTTACCTCTTCAGGGCACTGAAGCTTTCTTT.

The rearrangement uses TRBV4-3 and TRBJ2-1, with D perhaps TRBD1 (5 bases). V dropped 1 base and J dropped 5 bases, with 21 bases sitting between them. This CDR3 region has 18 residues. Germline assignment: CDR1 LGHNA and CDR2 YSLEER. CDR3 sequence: CASSQVGRGGVGHNEQFF. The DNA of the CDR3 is TGCGCCAGCAGCCAAGTAGGAAGGGGCGGAGTCGGCCACAATGAGCAGTTCTTC.

CDR3 residues: CASRTSGRDEQFF. Here the CDR3 DNA reads TGTGCCTCTAGGACTAGCGGGAGAGATGAGCAGTTCTTC. This chain links TRBV28 with TRBJ2-1; 13 bases align to TRBD2. J gave up 8 bases and V 11 bases, and 6 bases lay outside the gene matches. The CDR3 contains 13 residues. Germline V CDR1 and CDR2: MDHEN, SYDVKM. Full variable domain (remainder filled in from reference TRBV28 and TRBJ2-1): DVKVTQSSRYLVKRTGEKVFLECVQDMDHENMFWYRQDPGLGLRLIYFSYDVKMKEKGDIPEGYSVSREKKERFSLILESASTNQTSMYLCASRTSGRDEQFFGPGTRLTVL.